This T cell receptor (beta chain) was recovered during a study of lymphopenia after photon versus proton radiotherapy. The CDR3 has 14 residues. Trimming removed 4 bases from V and 4 bases from J; junction bases left unmatched: 4. Per germline, CDR1 SNHLY and CDR2 FYNNEI. Sequencing used immunoSEQ multiplex PCR; TCRdb keeps in-frame clones, though not all of them. The sample has about 15,000 clones, 85% to 90% seen once. The receptor was derived from a man aged 70 or older with pancreatic cancer. The chain couples TRBV2 to TRBJ1-5; 7 bases are a match to TRBD1. The sequences come from peripheral blood, collected from a patient treated with proton-based radiotherapy. CDR3 DNA: TGTGCCAGCAGTGGAGGGGGCCGAAATCAGCCCCAGCATTTT. It specifies CASSGGGRNQPQHF.